This T cell receptor beta chain derives from a study of cytomegalovirus exposure and HLA in healthy donors. All donors participated as healthy donors of bone marrow. When sampled, the donors appeared nominally healthy, though they likely had unrecorded immune exposures. The CDR3 loop spans 17 amino acids. V was pared by 5 bases and J by 1 base, with 17 bases between. Germline assignment: CDR1 SEHNR and CDR2 FQNEAQ (reference sequence). 60 Vbeta and 13 Jbeta primers were used in PCR. Data came from immunoSEQ multiplex PCR; TCRdb stores just in-frame clones and leaves some out. The repertoire holds 90,000 to 150,000 clones, with roughly 80% as singletons.

The clonotype originates from a man over 45 in good health and CMV-seronegative. J is TRBJ1-4 and V is TRBV7-9; D possibly corresponds to TRBD1 (6 bases). Sequenced material: PBMCs. CDR3 DNA: TGTGCCAGCAGCCCCCGCGGGGGCGGTGGAACTAATGAAAAACTGTTTTTT. It specifies CASSPRGGGGTNEKLFF.